These 15 T cell receptor beta chains share one sample of origin, sequenced in a study of T-cell reconstitution after alpha-beta-depleted transplantation in children. Unique molecular identifiers were used to barcode this TCRbeta library. MiXCR was run by TCRdb on the PCR reads, yielding one entry per CDR3 protein. The repertoire has a few hundred thousand distinct CDR3 sequences, about a fifth of them found once; the top ten carry 3.5% to 4%. This sample comprised PBMCs from the stem cell graft donor, obtained from the stem cell graft. The receptors originated from a human donor who donated a stem cell graft to a child with acute myeloid leukemia.

At least ten counts were recorded for this clonotype. This chain links TRBV24-1 with TRBJ2-1; the match to TRBD1 covers 8 bases. Germline assignment: CDR1 KGHDR and CDR2 SFDVKD. Trimming took 4 bases from V and 4 from J; bases not matched to a gene: 8. This CDR3 region has 16 residues. CDR3 region: CATSDRGTGLYNEQFF. CDR3 coding DNA: TGTGCCACCAGTGACAGGGGGACAGGCCTGTACAATGAGCAGTTCTTC.

This clonotype was detected only once. The chain uses TRBV25-1 and TRBJ2-1; D is unclear. Per germline, CDR1 MGHDK and CDR2 SYGVNS. The CDR3 totals 16 residues. Trimming left V 4 bases short and J 1 base short, with 14 bases between. The CDR3 nucleotides read TGTGCCAGCAGTGTCGATAGGGTGTTTTCCTACAATGAGCAGTTCTTC. It is translated as CASSVDRVFSYNEQFF.

This chain connects TRBV9 to TRBJ2-7; TRBD2 agrees at 7 bases. This CDR3 region has 13 residues. V shed 3 bases and J 4 bases; nucleotides not matched to a gene: 4. Germline CDR1 SGDLS, CDR2 YYNGEE. CDR3: CASSGSSGYEQYF. CDR3 nucleotide sequence: TGTGCCAGCAGCGGATCTAGCGGATACGAGCAGTACTTC. The entire variable domain, with the rest obtained from reference TRBV9 and TRBJ2-7, is as follows: DSGVTQTPKHLITATGQRVTLRCSPRSGDLSVYWYQQSLDQGLQFLIQYYNGEERAKGNILERFSAQQFPDLHSELNLSSLELGDSALYFCASSGSSGYEQYFGPGTRLTVT.

The chain carries TRBV6-1 and TRBJ2-3; 9 nucleotides match TRBD2. The CDR3 sequence is 14 residues long. V shed 8 bases and J 2 bases; nucleotides not matched to a gene: 5. Germline V CDR1 and CDR2: MNHNS, SASEGT. The CDR3 DNA reads as TGTGCCAGCGGATTAGCGGGAGCCACAGATACGCAGTATTTT. Protein: CASGLAGATDTQYF.

This clonotype has a handful of counts. The chain joins TRBV30 to TRBJ2-7, with D perhaps assigned TRBD1 or TRBD2 (5 bases each). Between the trimmed V and J ends, which lost 2 bases and 5 bases, there was a span of 7 bases. Per the germline V gene, CDR1 is GTSNPN and CDR2 is SVGIG (reference sequence). The CDR3 runs to 11 residues. The CDR3 DNA is TGTGCCTGGAGTATGGGGGACGAGCAGTACTTC. Its translation is CAWSMGDEQYF.

The genes are TRBV20-1 and TRBJ2-7; D may be TRBD1 (5 bases). The CDR3 is 14 amino acids. Trimming left V 3 bases short and J 1 base short, with 13 bases between. Germline assignment: CDR1 DFQATT and CDR2 SNEGSKA (reference sequence). CDR3 in amino acids: CSARPPGLSYEQYF. CDR3 bases: TGCAGTGCTAGGCCCCCAGGGTTATCCTACGAGCAGTACTTC.

There are a few counts of this clonotype. The chain links TRBV29-1 to TRBJ2-7; D is ambiguous. The CDR3 is 12 amino acids. Trimming pared 5 bases from V and 2 bases from J, leaving 10 bases between. The V gene's germline CDR1 is SQVTM and CDR2 ANQGSEA. CDR3 protein: CSVSEETYEQYF. The CDR3 DNA reads as TGCAGCGTTTCAGAGGAGACCTACGAGCAGTACTTC.

This clonotype showed up many times. Germline and junction disagree at one end, which may indicate a read error. The chain carries TRBV12-3 or TRBV12-4 and TRBJ2-3; no clear D. This CDR3 comprises 15 residues. The CDR3 is CASSPSGGSTDTQNF. The CDR3 bases are TGTGCCAGCAGTCCCTCGGGCGGTAGCACAGATACGCAGAATTTT.

This clonotype turned up a few times. The genes are TRBV29-1 and TRBJ2-4, with D possibly being TRBD1 (5 bases). The CDR3 runs to 16 residues. V was trimmed by 2 bases and J by 0 bases, leaving 14 bases between them. Germline values: CDR1 SQVTM, CDR2 ANQGSEA. The CDR3 nucleotides are TGCAGCGTTGAACAGGGTCGAGACCGAGCCAAAAACATTCAGTACTTC. It translates to CSVEQGRDRAKNIQYF.

Remarks on this clonotype: This may stem from a read error, because a much larger clone lies one nucleotide away. The rearrangement uses TRBV2 and TRBJ1-2, with TRBD1 matching over 8 bases. The CDR3 is 12 residues long. Germline V CDR1 and CDR2: SNHLY, FYNNEI. Unmatched junction bases numbered 2, after V lost 7 bases and J lost 4 bases. CDR3 loop: CASNTGGYGYTF. In DNA, the CDR3 is TGTGCCAGCAACACAGGGGGCTATGGCTACACCTTC. The full variable domain, completed using reference TRBV2 and TRBJ1-2, is EPEVTQTPSHQVTQMGQEVILRCVPISNHLYFYWYRQILGQKVEFLVSFYNNEISEKSEIFDDQFSVERPDGSNFTLKIRSTKLEDSAMYFCASNTGGYGYTFGSGTRLTVV.

The chain uses TRBV4-2 and TRBJ2-1; perhaps TRBD2 as D (5 bases). V was pared by 2 bases and J by 3 bases, with 17 bases between. CDR3 length: 17 residues. In germline, CDR1 is LGHNA, CDR2 YNFKEQ. The CDR3 sequence is CASSQTWSGPRYNEQFF. For the CDR3, the DNA is TGTGCCAGCAGCCAAACCTGGAGCGGACCCCGCTACAATGAGCAGTTCTTC.

The chain combines TRBV7-9 with TRBJ2-1, with TRBD2 matching 8 bases. This CDR3 is built from 15 residues. Germline-derived CDR1 and CDR2 are SEHNR and FQNEAQ (reference sequence). The J segment lost 5 bases and the V segment lost 5 bases, leaving 8 bases of the junction unmatched. In nucleotides, the CDR3 is TGTGCCAGCAGCCCAAGGACTAGCAGCCACAATGAGCAGTTCTTC. Its protein product is CASSPRTSSHNEQFF.

This clonotype has a count of ten or more. This chain uses TRBV20-1 with TRBJ1-5; maybe TRBD1 (5 bases). V was shortened by 6 bases and J by 9 bases, with 21 bases between the two germline ends. CDR3 length: 14 residues. CDR1 is DFQATT, CDR2 SNEGSKA, per germline (reference sequence). CDR3 nucleotides: TGCAGTGCCAAGGACCCGAAGTTGGGGCCGCCCCAGCATTTT. The encoded protein is CSAKDPKLGPPQHF.

The chain links TRBV7-9 to TRBJ1-5, with D perhaps TRBD1 (5 bases). Germline CDR1 reads SEHNR; CDR2 reads FQNEAQ (reference sequence). Trimming took off 5 bases at V and 5 bases at J, with 13 bases between the two ends. The CDR3 totals 14 residues. CDR3 amino acids: CASSPGTLDQPQHF. The CDR3 DNA reads TGTGCCAGCAGCCCCGGGACCTTGGATCAGCCCCAGCATTTT. Full variable domain (remainder filled in from reference TRBV7-9 and TRBJ1-5): DTGVSQNPRHKITKRGQNVTFRCDPISEHNRLYWYRQTLGQGPEFLTYFQNEAQLEKSRLLSDRFSAERPKGSFSTLEIQRTEQGDSAMYLCASSPGTLDQPQHFGDGTRLSIL.

The V gene is TRBV29-1, the J gene TRBJ2-3, with 9 positions matching TRBD2. J gave up 7 bases and V 1 base, and 9 bases lay outside the gene matches. CDR1 is SQVTM and CDR2 is ANQGSEA in the germline V gene. The CDR3 has 15 amino acids. The CDR3 spells CSVEGMASGMNTQYF. CDR3 nucleotides: TGCAGCGTTGAAGGTATGGCTAGCGGGATGAATACGCAGTATTTT.